This T cell receptor beta chain was profiled in a study of blood T cell repertoires in COVID-19. Study-level information: Sites across the United States, Italy and Spain contributed samples from acute and convalescent COVID-19. PBMCs, B-cell-depleted T cells, or T cells provided the cDNA or gDNA that made up the material.

Authors' analysis steps: The authors estimated nucleated cell counts from reference gene primer amplification. The method was immunoSEQ multiplex PCR; TCRdb's version includes in-frame clones alone and lacks a portion of them. V, J and clone size were drawn from that table, and D and trimming were deduced from the DNA. The table has some 150,000 clones, roughly 79% seen once; the top ten hold 8% to 9%. After removal of 4 bases from V and 0 bases from J, the junction contained 7 bases not matched to a gene. This CDR3 spans 16 amino acids. CDR1 and CDR2 (germline): SGHDT, YYEEEE. This chain connects TRBV5-6 to TRBJ1-3, with 7 bases aligning to TRBD1. The sample taken for sequencing was peripheral blood. The source is a human donor with acute or convalescent COVID-19. The donor label of this sample is uncertain. The CDR3 nucleotides are TGTGCCAGCAGCACCCGACAGGGCTCCTCTGGAAACACCATATATTTT. Protein product: CASSTRQGSSGNTIYF.